This passage covers 18 T cell receptor beta chains from one sample sequenced in a study of post-analysis software for immune sequencing data. General study findings and limits: About five TRBV segments occurring more often in patients than controls included TRBV5-6, TRBV5-1 and TRBV20-1.

Every TCR beta cDNA library bore unique molecular identifiers. TCRdb ran MiXCR on the PCR reads and lists one entry per CDR3 protein. This sample carries hundreds of thousands of distinct CDR3 sequences, roughly three fifths of them seen once, and the ten largest clones take 11%. For these receptors, no antigen is known. Sequenced material: blood. These receptors all stem from a girl aged 2 to 9 with multiple sclerosis.

The gene calls are TRBV15 and TRBJ2-7, with 12 nucleotides matching TRBD1. The germline V gene encodes CDR1 LNHNV and CDR2 YYDKDF (reference sequence). V was clipped by 0 bases and J by 4 bases; unmatched bases: 7. The CDR3 extends over 17 amino acids. CDR3 sequence (DNA): TGTGCCACCAGCAGAGAGCTCCCGGGACAGGGGGCTTACGAGCAGTACTTC. The encoded protein is CATSRELPGQGAYEQYF.

The CDR3 is CASSFGDGIGGTEAFF. CDR3 coding DNA: TGTGCCAGCAGTTTCGGGGACGGGATTGGGGGCACTGAAGCTTTCTTT. V is TRBV6-6 and J is TRBJ1-1; a weak D match, TRBD1 (5 bases). The V and J ends lost 4 bases and 4 bases respectively, with 19 bases between them. The germline gives CDR1 MNHNY, CDR2 SVGAGI (reference sequence). CDR3 size: 16 residues.

The rearrangement joins TRBV6-6 to TRBJ1-5; 7 bases match TRBD1. The germline V gene encodes CDR1 MNHNY and CDR2 SVGAGI (reference sequence). The CDR3 runs to 16 residues. The V gene end was trimmed by 6 bases and the J gene end by 2 bases; junction bases not matched to a gene: 10. The CDR3 is CASSQGVAEGNQPQHF. CDR3 sequence (DNA): TGTGCCAGCAGCCAGGGGGTGGCGGAGGGCAATCAGCCCCAGCATTTT.

The V gene is TRBV10-3, the J gene TRBJ1-6; maybe TRBD1 (6 bases). Trimming shortened V by 6 bases and J by 10 bases, and 16 bases separated the two germline ends. Germline V gives CDR1 ENHRY, CDR2 SYGVKD. CDR3 length: 14 residues. Written as DNA, the CDR3 is TGTGCCATCAGCAGGGACACTTCACCCTCACCCCTCCACTTT. This encodes CAISRDTSPSPLHF.

There are a few counts of this clonotype. The chain links TRBV20-1 to TRBJ2-5; D tentatively reads TRBD1 or TRBD2 (5 bases each). Germline V gene lookup returns CDR1 DFQATT and CDR2 SNEGSKA (reference sequence). The CDR3 has 14 residues. Between the trimmed V and J ends, which lost 4 bases and 1 base, there was a span of 13 bases. In DNA form, the CDR3 reads TGCAGTGCTATATCTTCCGGGACCCAAGAGACCCAGTACTTC. Its protein product is CSAISSGTQETQYF.

This clonotype occurred a few times. The rearrangement joins TRBV13 to TRBJ2-1, with D unresolved. This CDR3 has 14 residues. Germline CDR1 is PRHDT and CDR2 is FYEKMQ (reference sequence). V was trimmed by 2 bases and J by 3 bases, leaving 8 bases between them. Written as DNA, the CDR3 is TGTGCCAGCAGCTTAATTTCTAGCTACAATGAGCAGTTCTTC. Translating it yields CASSLISSYNEQFF.

V gene TRBV29-1 combines with J gene TRBJ1-1; TRBD1 is a possible D gene (5 bases). The CDR3 is made up of 12 amino acids. Germline V lookup: CDR1 SQVTM, CDR2 ANQGSEA. V lost 7 bases to trimming and J lost 0 bases, with 9 bases between them. The CDR3 is CSAGPMNTEAFF. The CDR3 DNA reads TGCAGCGCAGGGCCAATGAACACTGAAGCTTTCTTT.

This chain uses TRBV29-1 with TRBJ1-1; 7 bases map to TRBD1. The V gene end was trimmed by 5 bases and the J gene end by 7 bases; junction bases not matched to a gene: 10. Germline CDR1 is SQVTM and CDR2 is ANQGSEA. This CDR3 has 13 amino acids. This CDR3 reads CSVRDRAILEAFF. In nucleotides, the CDR3 is TGCAGCGTTCGAGACAGGGCAATCCTTGAAGCTTTCTTT.

The chain carries TRBV20-1 and TRBJ2-1; tentative D call: TRBD1 (5 bases). CDR1 is DFQATT and CDR2 is SNEGSKA in the germline V gene (reference sequence). V lost 6 bases, J lost 4 bases, and 16 bases lay in between. This CDR3 is 14 amino acids long. In DNA, the CDR3 is TGCAGTGCAACGGGTGGGGCCCCTTACAATGAGCAGTTCTTC. It specifies CSATGGAPYNEQFF.

The chain links TRBV11-2 to TRBJ2-5, with D uncertain. The DNA end favors TRBJ2-7, so the J call may be wrong. Germline-derived CDR1 and CDR2 are SGHAT and FQNNGV. This CDR3 spans 11 amino acids. The CDR3 DNA follows: TGTGCCAGCAGCTCCCACTGCGAGCAGTACTTC. Translated, it gives CASSSHCEQYF.

V gene TRBV7-9 combines with J gene TRBJ2-3; TRBD2 agrees at 11 bases. V dropped 6 bases and J dropped 4; count of bases not matched to a gene: 21. The CDR3 sequence is 20 residues long. CDR1 and CDR2 from the germline V gene are SEHNR and FQNEAQ (reference sequence). The CDR3 nucleotides are TGTGCCAGCAGGCCCCCGGTAGGGGCCATGACTAGCGGGGACGCAGATACGCAGTATTTT. This gives the protein CASRPPVGAMTSGDADTQYF.

This clonotype has only a few counts. The chain recombines TRBV6-1 with TRBJ2-3, with TRBD1 matching over 9 bases. The V and J ends lost 6 bases and 1 base, in that order; junction bases with no gene match: 14. Germline CDR1 MNHNS, CDR2 SASEGT. This CDR3 contains 18 residues. The DNA of the CDR3 is TGTGCCAGCAGCTGGGACAGGGAGAGTCCCTGGGGCACAGATACGCAGTATTTT. It encodes CASSWDRESPWGTDTQYF.

For the CDR3, the DNA is TGTGCCAGCACCCCGGTGGGAACAGGGTTTGAGCAGTTCTTC. Protein sequence: CASTPVGTGFEQFF. The V and J genes are TRBV5-6 and TRBJ2-1; TRBD1 is a possible D gene (6 bases). CDR1 SGHDT and CDR2 YYEEEE come from the germline V gene. V was shortened by 6 bases and J by 9 bases, with 19 bases between the two germline ends. This CDR3 has 14 residues.

This rearrangement joins TRBV20-1 to TRBJ2-4; the match to TRBD2 covers 7 bases. The J call may be incorrect, as the DNA end agrees better with TRBJ2-7. There are 13 residues in the CDR3. Germline CDR1 is DFQATT and CDR2 is SNEGSKA (reference sequence). The CDR3 bases are TGCAGTGCTAGTGCAGTAGCGGGTTACGAGCAGTACTTC. Translation: CSASAVAGYEQYF.

The rearrangement uses TRBV15 and TRBJ2-3; the D is unclear. V lost 0 bases and J lost 4, with 5 bases in between. The CDR3 covers 13 residues. In germline, CDR1 is LNHNV, CDR2 YYDKDF (reference sequence). This chain's CDR3 is CATSRDGADTQYF. As DNA, the CDR3 is TGTGCCACCAGCAGAGATGGTGCAGATACGCAGTATTTT.

This chain uses TRBV4-3 with TRBJ2-1; possible D gene TRBD2, 6 bases. The germline V gene encodes CDR1 LGHNA and CDR2 YSLEER. CDR3 length: 12 residues. Between the trimmed V and J ends, which lost 0 bases and 12 bases, there was a span of 9 bases. The CDR3 DNA follows: TGCGCCAGCAGCCAAGACAAGGAGGGGCAGTTCTTC. This sequence encodes CASSQDKEGQFF.

This clonotype was observed a few times. The chain combines TRBV10-3 with TRBJ1-2, with D perhaps TRBD1 (5 bases). CDR3 length: 14 residues. Deletions cut 8 bases from V and 4 bases from J, with 17 bases between. CDR1 is ENHRY, CDR2 SYGVKD, per germline. The CDR3 DNA is TGTGCCATCTCCTCCGGGACGGAGCTCTATGGCTACACCTTC. The encoded protein is CAISSGTELYGYTF.

This clonotype was found a few times. V and J are TRBV10-2 and TRBJ2-1; perhaps TRBD1 as D (5 bases). Germline CDR1 reads WSHSY; CDR2 reads SAAADI. The CDR3 covers 12 residues. V was trimmed by 10 bases and J by 3 bases, leaving 10 bases between them. The CDR3 region is CATLDSYNEQFF. The CDR3 DNA reads as TGCGCCACCCTAGACAGCTACAATGAGCAGTTCTTC.